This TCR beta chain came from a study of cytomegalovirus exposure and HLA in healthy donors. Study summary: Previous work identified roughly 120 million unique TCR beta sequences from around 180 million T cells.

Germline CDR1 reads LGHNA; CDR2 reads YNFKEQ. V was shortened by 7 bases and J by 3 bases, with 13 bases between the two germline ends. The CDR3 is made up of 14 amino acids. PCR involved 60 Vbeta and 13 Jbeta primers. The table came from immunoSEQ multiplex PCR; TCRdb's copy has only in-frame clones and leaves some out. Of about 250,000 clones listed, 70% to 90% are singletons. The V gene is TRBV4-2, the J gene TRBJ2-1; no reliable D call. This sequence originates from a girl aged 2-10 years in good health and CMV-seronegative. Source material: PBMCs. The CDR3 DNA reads TGTGCCAGCACCCCGGAGAAACTCTACAATGAGCAGTTCTTC. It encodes CASTPEKLYNEQFF.